This is a list of T cell receptor beta chains from one sample in a study of human T cells and chemical hapten exposure. MiXCR, applied by TCRdb to the RACE reads, yields one record per CDR3 protein. Seen here are 30,000 to 40,000 distinct CDR3 sequences, approximately 7.6% observed once, and the top ten hold about 1.2%. The sequenced sample was whole blood, obtained in connection with sensitization to the hapten diphenylcyclopropenone (DPC). The receptors come from a woman in her fifties or sixties with alopecia areata. Some clones in this sample may be carry-over from other donors' samples. CDR3s include the opening cysteine and the closing phenylalanine or tryptophan. A D gene is named only where the DNA matches it firmly. Clone sizes are given selectively: once, few, many, or a class where the clone is expanded.

CDR3nt	CDR3aa	d_gene	v_gene	j_gene	abundance	len
TGTGCCAGCAGCTCCGGATATTACGAGCAGTACTTC	CASSSGYYEQYF	NA	TRBV7-2	TRBJ2-7	many	12
TGCAGTGCAACCCGTGTTCGGGGCAATGAGCAGTTCTTC	CSATRVRGNEQFF	NA	TRBV20-1	TRBJ2-1	few	13
TGCAGTGCTAGAGATCCAAGCAGGGAGACCCAGTACTTC	CSARDPSRETQYF	NA	TRBV20-1	TRBJ2-5	many	13
TGTGCCAGCAGCTTAGCGGTCACTGGAAACACCATATATTTT	CASSLAVTGNTIYF	NA	TRBV7-2	TRBJ1-3	NA	14
TGTGCCTGGACGCCCGGGACTAGCGGCCTCAGGGATGAGCAGTTCTTC	CAWTPGTSGLRDEQFF	TRBD2	TRBV30	TRBJ2-1	few	16
TGTGCCAGCAGTTTAAGGCAGACTAGGCGATTGGGCAATCAGCCCCAGCATTTT	CASSLRQTRRLGNQPQHF	NA	TRBV12-3/TRBV12-4	TRBJ1-5	medium-sized	18
TGCGCCAGCAGAGAGGGGATGGAGACCCAGTACTTC	CASREGMETQYF	NA	TRBV5-1	TRBJ2-5	many	12
TGTGCCAGCAGTGCGTACGGGAGGGGAGCAGATACGCAGTATTTT	CASSAYGRGADTQYF	TRBD2	TRBV2	TRBJ2-3	NA	15
TGTGCCAGCTCACCCGGACTAGCGGGAGCGGCCGAGCAGTACTTC	CASSPGLAGAAEQYF	TRBD2	TRBV18	TRBJ2-7	NA	15
TGTGCCAGCAGCTTAGTGGCTGGTGGGCTCAACGGAAACACCATATATTTT	CASSLVAGGLNGNTIYF	NA	TRBV11-2	TRBJ1-3	many	17
TGCAGCGTTGAAGATCCCGCCGGACAGGGTGGCGGCTACACCTTC	CSVEDPAGQGGGYTF	TRBD1	TRBV29-1	TRBJ1-2	few	15
TGTGCCAGCAGCCTTGGAGACCGAGGGGCCACAGATACGCAGTATTTT	CASSLGDRGATDTQYF	NA	TRBV7-6	TRBJ2-3	many	16
TGCAGCGTTTGGGACACCAATCAGCCCCAGCATTTT	CSVWDTNQPQHF	NA	TRBV29-1	TRBJ1-5	NA	12
TGCAGTGCTTCTCTTACTAGCGGGAGTATTTCAGATACGCAGTATTTT	CSASLTSGSISDTQYF	TRBD2	TRBV20-1	TRBJ2-3	many	16
TGTGCCAGCAGTGCCTTAGCAGGGGGCTCCTACAATGAGCAGTTCTTC	CASSALAGGSYNEQFF	TRBD1	TRBV12-3/TRBV12-4	TRBJ2-1	NA	16
TGTGCCAGCTCACTGAAGAGGGAAAAACTGTTTTTT	CASSLKREKLFF	NA	TRBV18	TRBJ1-4	many	12
TGTGCCAGCAGCTTGGTTATCAGGGACTTGGGCCAAGAGACCCAGTACTTC	CASSLVIRDLGQETQYF	NA	TRBV5-5	TRBJ2-5	few	17
TGCAGCGTCTACCCGACAGGGGGTTGGAACGAGCAGTACTTC	CSVYPTGGWNEQYF	TRBD1	TRBV29-1	TRBJ2-7	few	14
TGTGCCAGCACCATAAAAGAGACCCAGTACTTC	CASTIKETQYF	NA	TRBV12-3/TRBV12-4	TRBJ2-5	NA	11
TGTGCCAGCAGACGACAGGGGCCAAATCAGCCCCAGCATTTT	CASRRQGPNQPQHF	TRBD1	TRBV27	TRBJ1-5	many	14
TGCGCCAGCAGCTCCGAGGGGGCCTTGTCCTACGAGCAGTACTTC	CASSSEGALSYEQYF	TRBD1	TRBV5-1	TRBJ2-7	many	15
TGTGCCAGCTCACCGGGCACAGCCGTAATTACGGAAAAACTGTTTTTT	CASSPGTAVITEKLFF	NA	TRBV18	TRBJ1-4	many	16
TGTGCCAGCAGCCCCCCAGTGAACATTCAGTACTTC	CASSPPVNIQYF	NA	TRBV7-9	TRBJ2-4	few	12
TGCAGTGCCCTGACTAGCCGAAATGAGCAGTTCTTC	CSALTSRNEQFF	TRBD2	TRBV20-1	TRBJ2-1	NA	12
TGTGCCAGCAACCCGCACGGGATTAGGACCAACGTCCTGACTTTC	CASNPHGIRTNVLTF	NA	TRBV6-4	TRBJ2-6	many	15
TGTGCCAGCGGGGGCGGGACTAGCGAGAGTGAGCAGTTCTTC	CASGGGTSESEQFF	TRBD2	TRBV5-4	TRBJ2-1	few	14
TGCAGCGTTGACCCCCAGGGGGCAACGAACACTGAAGCTTTCTTT	CSVDPQGATNTEAFF	TRBD1	TRBV29-1	TRBJ1-1	many	15
TGTGCCTGGAGTGAGCAGGGGGGGTACGAGCAGTACTTC	CAWSEQGGYEQYF	NA	TRBV30	TRBJ2-7	few	13
TGTGCCAGCAGCCAAGAGGCAGGGGGCAATCAGCCCCAGCATTTT	CASSQEAGGNQPQHF	NA	TRBV3-1	TRBJ1-5	many	15
TGTGCCAGTACCAACGCCGCCTGGGTGAGTGGCTACACCTTC	CASTNAAWVSGYTF	NA	TRBV19	TRBJ1-2	NA	14
TGTGCCAGCAGCGTCATCAGCGACACCGGGGAGCTGTTTTTT	CASSVISDTGELFF	NA	TRBV11-2	TRBJ2-2	many	14
TGCGCCAGCAGCCAAGATCGTGGATTTAGGGCTTTCTTT	CASSQDRGFRAFF	NA	TRBV4-3	TRBJ1-1	NA	13
TGTGCCAGCAGTCCGATGCCACCGGGGGCGAGAAGCTCCTACAATGAGCAGTTCTTC	CASSPMPPGARSSYNEQFF	NA	TRBV27	TRBJ2-1	many	19
TGCAGCGTACGGAGGGGGTCCGGAGAGACCCAGTACTTC	CSVRRGSGETQYF	NA	TRBV29-1	TRBJ2-5	few	13
TGTGCCAGCATGCCCAGGGGATCCGGGACCTCCCGTCGAGAGACCCAGTACTTC	CASMPRGSGTSRRETQYF	NA	TRBV7-9	TRBJ2-5	many	18
TGCGCCAGCAGCTTGGGAGGCATGGGACAGAATCAGCCCCAGCATTTT	CASSLGGMGQNQPQHF	TRBD1	TRBV5-1	TRBJ1-5	many	16
TGTGCCAGCAGCTTAGGCCGGGACGGTGGGACCGGGGAGCTGTTTTTT	CASSLGRDGGTGELFF	NA	TRBV7-8	TRBJ2-2	many	16